Following are 7 T cell receptor beta chains from one sample sequenced in a study of cytomegalovirus exposure and HLA in healthy donors. The PCR contained 60 Vbeta and 13 Jbeta primers. Using immunoSEQ multiplex PCR, the repertoire was profiled, and TCRdb retains in-frame clones only, with some absent. The data show around 300,000 clones, about 66% seen once. The sample taken for sequencing was PBMCs. The receptors come from a female donor in good health and CMV-seronegative.

The CDR3 reads CARSYRQGPSGSTEAFF. The CDR3 DNA reads TGTGCCAGAAGCTACCGACAGGGGCCCTCCGGGAGCACTGAAGCTTTCTTT. The chain couples TRBV5-3 to TRBJ1-1; 8 bases match TRBD1. TRBV5-3 is placed among ORFs of uncertain function. J lost 4 bases, V lost 3 bases, and 14 bases had no gene match. The length of the CDR3 is 17 residues.

The chain uses TRBV6-6 and TRBJ2-1; 10 bases match TRBD1. The CDR3 extends over 15 amino acids. V dropped 5 bases and J dropped 8; count of bases not matched to a gene: 9. CDR1 is MNHNY and CDR2 is SVGAGI in the germline V gene (reference sequence). CDR3 in DNA: TGTGCCAGCAGTGATTGGACAGGGGGACGCGATGAGCAGTTCTTC. Amino acid sequence: CASSDWTGGRDEQFF.

The chain has TRBV9 and TRBJ2-3; 7 positions match TRBD2. V lost 4 bases and J lost 0; bases outside the gene matches: 8. The CDR3 spans 16 residues. The germline V gene has CDR1 SGDLS and CDR2 YYNGEE. CDR3 coding DNA: TGTGCCAGCAGCCCACCTAGCGGATCTAGCACAGATACGCAGTATTTT. Translating it yields CASSPPSGSSTDTQYF.

The CDR3 region has the DNA TGTGCCAGCAGCTCCCTACGGGGGTCCGGAAACACCATATATTTT. Amino acids: CASSSLRGSGNTIYF. V usage is TRBV7-9 and J usage is TRBJ1-3; a possible D gene is TRBD1 (5 bases). CDR1 is SEHNR and CDR2 is FQNEAQ in the germline V gene (reference sequence). The length of the CDR3 is 15 residues. V lost 4 bases and J lost 4, with 14 bases in between. Supplemented by reference TRBV7-9 and TRBJ1-3, the full variable domain reads DTGVSQNPRHKITKRGQNVTFRCDPISEHNRLYWYRQTLGQGPEFLTYFQNEAQLEKSRLLSDRFSAERPKGSFSTLEIQRTEQGDSAMYLCASSSLRGSGNTIYFGEGSWLTVV.

The rearrangement uses TRBV28 and TRBJ2-1; 7 nucleotides align to TRBD1. Per germline, CDR1 MDHEN and CDR2 SYDVKM. This CDR3 is 16 amino acids long. V lost 8 bases and J lost 4; bases outside the gene matches: 14. The CDR3 here is CASFSVGTVVYNEQFF. The CDR3 coding sequence is TGTGCCAGCTTTTCCGTCGGGACAGTGGTTTACAATGAGCAGTTCTTC.

CDR3 bases: TGTGCCTGGAGTGGGACTAGCTCCTACGAGCAGTACTTC. Translation gives CAWSGTSSYEQYF. The chain recombines TRBV30 with TRBJ2-7, with 7 bases identical to TRBD2. V dropped 1 base and J dropped 0; count of bases not matched to a gene: 0. The CDR3 is 13 residues long. Germline V gene data show CDR1 as GTSNPN and CDR2 as SVGIG (reference sequence).

About this clone: This CDR3 is also generated by other DNA sequences in the sample. The rearrangement uses TRBV5-1 and TRBJ1-1; TRBD1 agrees at 7 bases. The CDR3 consists of 12 residues. The junction had 0 bases not matched to a gene; V was cut back by 3 bases and J by 4 bases. Germline values: CDR1 SGHRS, CDR2 YFSETQ. The CDR3 spells CASSWDSTEAFF. CDR3 sequence (DNA): TGCGCCAGCAGCTGGGACAGCACTGAAGCTTTCTTT.